The 24 T cell receptor beta chains reported below all come from one sample, sequenced in a study of cytotoxic CD8 clonotypes in ibrutinib-treated CLL. Measured with immunoSEQ multiplex PCR; TCRdb has only the in-frame clones, and not every one. Of hundreds of thousands of clones listed, 67% are singletons. The input for sequencing was PBMCs, taken after 36 months of ibrutinib treatment. All receptors derive from a human donor with chronic lymphocytic leukemia.

The chain combines TRBV4-1 with TRBJ1-3; D gene ambiguous. CDR1 is MGHRA, CDR2 YSYEKL, per germline. Trimming stripped 1 base from V and 8 bases from J, with 12 bases between. The CDR3 sequence is 14 residues long. This CDR3 reads CASSQVGPVDTIYF. In nucleotides, the CDR3 is TGCGCCAGCAGCCAAGTCGGCCCCGTGGACACCATATATTTT.

This clone was seen a single time. The chain recombines TRBV5-6 with TRBJ1-1; D is possibly TRBD1 (5 bases). CDR1 SGHDT and CDR2 YYEEEE come from the germline V gene. This CDR3 has 13 residues. V was shortened by 4 bases and J by 4 bases, with 11 bases between the two germline ends. The CDR3 DNA sequence: TGTGCCAGCAGCCTAAGGGGTGGCACTGAAGCTTTCTTT. Amino acids: CASSLRGGTEAFF.

The rearrangement links TRBV15 to TRBJ1-5, with TRBD1 matching over 10 bases. CDR1 is LNHNV and CDR2 is YYDKDF in the germline V gene (reference sequence). The V segment lost 3 bases and the J segment 6 bases; nucleotides outside the gene matches: 5. CDR3 length equals 15 residues. CDR3 DNA sequence: TGTGCCACCAGCAGGGACAGGGGGTTCGGTCAGCCCCAGCATTTT. It encodes CATSRDRGFGQPQHF.

The chain has TRBV10-3 and TRBJ2-7, with D unclear. The V gene's germline CDR1 is ENHRY and CDR2 SYGVKD. V was cut by 10 bases and J by 2 bases, with 15 bases left in between. The CDR3 has 13 residues. As DNA, the CDR3 is TGTGCCACCAGAGGTTCAGCGACCTACGAGCAGTACTTC. This codes for CATRGSATYEQYF.

This chain connects TRBV21-1 to TRBJ2-1; TRBD2, the table's D call, lacks a check against the DNA. TRBV21-1 is given as a pseudogene. This CDR3 has 14 residues. In nucleotides, the CDR3 is TGTGCCAGCTTGAACCCCCGGGGAATTGGCGAGCAGTTCTTC. It encodes CASLNPRGIGEQFF.

The chain couples TRBV7-2 to TRBJ2-1, with D tentatively TRBD2 (7 bases). Germline V CDR1 and CDR2: SGHTA, FQGNSA. Trimming took off 1 base at V and 5 bases at J, with 18 bases between the two ends. The CDR3 runs 17 residues. The CDR3 coding sequence is TGTGCCAGCAGCTTAGTGATTACCGGGGGGCCTAACAATGAGCAGTTCTTC. As protein: CASSLVITGGPNNEQFF.

This clone was seen a single time. The rearrangement uses TRBV27 and TRBJ2-7; D ambiguous. The CDR3 has 13 amino acids. The germline V gene encodes CDR1 MNHEY and CDR2 SMNVEV (reference sequence). The V gene lost 6 bases and the J gene lost 0 bases, with 9 bases spanning the gap. The CDR3, as DNA: TGTGCCAGCAGCCGTCAAAGCTCCTACGAGCAGTACTTC. Translating it yields CASSRQSSYEQYF.

The chain is built from TRBV10-3 and TRBJ2-1, with 8 bases fitting TRBD1. CDR3 size: 14 residues. With V trimmed by 6 bases and J by 1 base, 2 bases remained unmatched. The V gene's germline CDR1 is ENHRY and CDR2 SYGVKD. This CDR3 is CAIRGTGSYNEQFF. CDR3 nucleotides: TGTGCCATCAGGGGGACAGGTTCCTACAATGAGCAGTTCTTC.

This clone has just a few counts. The V and J genes are TRBV6-5 and TRBJ1-4; 7 bases match TRBD1. Germline CDR1 reads MNHEY; CDR2 reads SVGAGI. The CDR3 is 14 amino acids. The ends lost 6 bases at V and 5 bases at J; junction bases unmatched: 6. The CDR3 region has the DNA TGTGCCAGCAGAGGACGGGACAGCAATGAAAAACTGTTTTTT. The encoded protein is CASRGRDSNEKLFF.

This sequence joins TRBV5-5 and TRBJ1-3; D might be TRBD1 (5 bases). Germline CDR1 SGHKS, CDR2 YYEKEE (reference sequence). The CDR3 length is 19 residues. The V and J ends lost 2 bases and 2 bases respectively, with 23 bases between them. The CDR3: CASSFQAWGKRVPGNTIYF. The CDR3 DNA is TGTGCCAGCAGCTTCCAAGCCTGGGGGAAGAGGGTCCCTGGAAACACCATATATTTT.

DNA of the CDR3: TGTGCCAGCAGCTTGAGTGTGGGACAGGATCATGGCTACACCTTC. This gives the protein CASSLSVGQDHGYTF. The chain links TRBV11-1 to TRBJ1-2; 8 bases are shared with TRBD1. The CDR3 runs 15 residues. The germline V gene has CDR1 SGHAT and CDR2 FQDESV (reference sequence). V gave up 3 bases and J gave up 6 bases; unmatched junction bases: 9.

The genes are TRBV5-1 and TRBJ1-1; possible D gene TRBD1, 5 bases. The CDR3 has 16 residues. Trimming cost V 0 bases and J 0 bases, with 12 bases left between them. The germline V gene has CDR1 SGHRS and CDR2 YFSETQ. The CDR3 sequence: CASSLEPGPMNTEAFF. The CDR3 DNA follows: TGCGCCAGCAGCTTGGAACCGGGGCCCATGAACACTGAAGCTTTCTTT.

This clone was seen just once. The rearrangement uses TRBV27 and TRBJ2-7; TRBD2 matches at 13 bases. Germline V gene data show CDR1 as MNHEY and CDR2 as SMNVEV (reference sequence). V shed 3 bases and J 7 bases; nucleotides not matched to a gene: 12. The CDR3 is made up of 17 amino acids. The CDR3 sequence is CASSLLGTSGTRGEQYF. The CDR3 DNA sequence: TGTGCCAGCAGTTTGCTCGGGACTAGCGGGACCCGAGGGGAGCAGTACTTC.

This chain uses TRBV9 with TRBJ2-5; TRBD2 matches at 7 bases. The CDR3 sequence is 16 residues long. Germline assignment: CDR1 SGDLS and CDR2 YYNGEE. The V segment lost 2 bases and the J segment 7 bases; nucleotides outside the gene matches: 14. The CDR3 protein is CASSVGLVGPPGTQYF. The CDR3 DNA follows: TGTGCCAGCAGCGTTGGACTAGTGGGGCCCCCCGGGACCCAGTACTTC.

The chain recombines TRBV27 with TRBJ2-3; tentatively, D is TRBD1 (5 bases). The CDR3 extends over 16 amino acids. Germline V CDR1 and CDR2: MNHEY, SMNVEV (reference sequence). V shed 5 bases and J shed 2 bases, with 17 bases lying between them. The CDR3 DNA sequence: TGTGCCAGCAGTGAGGACACCCTGGGGAACACAGATACGCAGTATTTT. Protein product: CASSEDTLGNTDTQYF.

The V gene is TRBV27, the J gene TRBJ1-5; D gene unclear. The germline gives CDR1 MNHEY, CDR2 SMNVEV (reference sequence). Trimming removed 3 bases from V and 4 bases from J, with 10 bases in between. CDR3 length: 14 residues. The CDR3 DNA is TGTGCCAGCAGTTTGTTGATGGGAAATCAGCCCCAGCATTTT. Its protein is CASSLLMGNQPQHF.

The chain joins TRBV4-1 to TRBJ1-2, with a weak D call TRBD1 (5 bases). Germline V gene lookup returns CDR1 MGHRA and CDR2 YSYEKL. V lost 5 bases and J lost 8, with 27 bases in between. CDR3 length equals 17 residues. The CDR3 is CASSYHPARDQGMGYTF. The CDR3 DNA reads as TGCGCCAGCAGCTACCACCCTGCTCGGGACCAAGGGATGGGCTACACCTTC.

The V and J genes are TRBV7-2 and TRBJ2-5; TRBD2 might be the D (6 bases). This CDR3 region has 15 residues. Deletions cut 1 base from V and 2 bases from J, with 11 bases between. CDR1 SGHTA and CDR2 FQGNSA come from the germline V gene. The DNA for the CDR3 is TGTGCCAGCAGCTTAGTGGGCGGGGTACAAGAGACCCAGTACTTC. Amino acids: CASSLVGGVQETQYF.

The V and J genes are TRBV18 and TRBJ1-1; D unresolved. V was pared by 3 bases and J by 0 bases, with 17 bases between. Germline V gene lookup returns CDR1 KGHSH and CDR2 LQKENI. This CDR3 region has 17 residues. The CDR3 loop is CASSPTPSELLNTEAFF. In nucleotides, the CDR3 is TGTGCCAGCTCACCCACCCCATCGGAACTATTGAACACTGAAGCTTTCTTT.

The genes are TRBV5-1 and TRBJ1-4, with D tentatively TRBD1 (6 bases). The CDR3 sequence is 14 residues long. Germline V gene data show CDR1 as SGHRS and CDR2 as YFSETQ. Between the trimmed V and J ends, which lost 3 bases and 3 bases, there was a span of 9 bases. CDR3 nucleotides: TGCGCCAGCAGCTACAGGGTAGCTAATGAAAAACTGTTTTTT. It codes for CASSYRVANEKLFF.

This sequence joins TRBV13 and TRBJ2-1; D uncertain. V dropped 1 base and J dropped 5 bases, with 6 bases sitting between them. In germline, CDR1 is PRHDT, CDR2 FYEKMQ (reference sequence). This CDR3 spans 13 amino acids. The CDR3 coding sequence is TGTGCCAGCAGCTTAGAGGCGAACAATGAGCAGTTCTTC. This codes for CASSLEANNEQFF.

This chain links TRBV6-6 with TRBJ2-5, with no clear D. V dropped 6 bases and J dropped 5 bases, with 19 bases sitting between them. Germline CDR1 is MNHNY and CDR2 is SVGAGI (reference sequence). The CDR3 consists of 15 residues. CDR3 DNA: TGTGCCAGCAGCTACCGAAGTTCCTCCCAGGAGACCCAGTACTTC. It yields the protein CASSYRSSSQETQYF.

This clone has only one observation. This rearrangement joins TRBV5-8 to TRBJ2-2; D gene uncertain. V gave up 1 base and J gave up 5 bases, with 12 bases separating them. The V gene's germline CDR1 is SGHTS and CDR2 YDEGEE. CDR3 size: 15 residues. The CDR3 region is CASSLYGPSTGELFF. CDR3 nucleotide sequence: TGTGCCAGCAGCTTGTACGGCCCCTCGACCGGGGAGCTGTTTTTT.

The V call is TRBV11-2, the J call TRBJ2-3, with TRBD2 as a possible D gene (7 bases). From germline, CDR1 is SGHAT and CDR2 FQNNGV. V lost 5 bases and J lost 4, with 13 bases in between. The CDR3 covers 14 residues. DNA for the CDR3: TGTGCCAGCAGCCTAAGGGGGGGCTCAGATACGCAGTATTTT. Translation gives CASSLRGGSDTQYF.